This T cell receptor beta chain is drawn from a study of OX40 agonist ivuxolimab in advanced cancers. Study-wide context: Among those treated, three patients had partial responses, one with hepatocellular carcinoma and two with cutaneous melanoma.

Profiling relied on immunoSEQ multiplex PCR, and the TCRdb table lists in-frame clones only, not all of them. The table includes around 30,000 clones, 84% detected once. Notes on the study in general: Researchers did not establish what antigens the expanded peripheral T cells target. CD8+ T cells were the subset that, on average, had more expanded clones than CD4+.

A word on this clone: Its antigen remains unidentified. This same CDR3 is encoded by further DNA sequences in the sample.

The clonotype was recovered from an adult with an advanced solid tumor such as melanoma, head and neck, liver or kidney cancer. Source: CD4+ or CD8+ T cells sorted from blood, taken in a trial of the OX40 agonist ivuxolimab.

CDR3 bases: TGTGCCAGCAGTTTCAGCTACGAGCAGTACTTC. Its translation is CASSFSYEQYF. The chain links TRBV28 to TRBJ2-7, with unresolved D. The CDR3 is 11 amino acids. Trimming stripped 3 bases from V and 3 bases from J, with 3 bases between. The germline gives CDR1 MDHEN, CDR2 SYDVKM.